This T cell receptor (beta chain) was sequenced for a study of T cell responses to AZD1222 COVID-19 vaccine. Overall study: Second-dose recipients at about 4 or about 12 weeks were treated as one pooled group.

Data came from immunoSEQ multiplex PCR; TCRdb stores just in-frame clones and leaves some out. The sample includes approximately 150,000 clones, roughly nine tenths of them seen just once. Germline-derived CDR1 and CDR2 are SNHLY and FYNNEI. This CDR3 is 13 amino acids long. Between the trimmed V and J ends, which lost 8 bases and 4 bases, there was a span of 11 bases. The sequence was collected from an adult in good health. This material consisted of peripheral blood, taken on day 0 of AZD1222 vaccination. The V call is TRBV2, the J call TRBJ1-4; D is possibly TRBD1 (5 bases). CDR3: CASQGAVNEKLFF. CDR3 DNA sequence: TGTGCCAGCCAAGGGGCGGTTAATGAAAAACTGTTTTTT.